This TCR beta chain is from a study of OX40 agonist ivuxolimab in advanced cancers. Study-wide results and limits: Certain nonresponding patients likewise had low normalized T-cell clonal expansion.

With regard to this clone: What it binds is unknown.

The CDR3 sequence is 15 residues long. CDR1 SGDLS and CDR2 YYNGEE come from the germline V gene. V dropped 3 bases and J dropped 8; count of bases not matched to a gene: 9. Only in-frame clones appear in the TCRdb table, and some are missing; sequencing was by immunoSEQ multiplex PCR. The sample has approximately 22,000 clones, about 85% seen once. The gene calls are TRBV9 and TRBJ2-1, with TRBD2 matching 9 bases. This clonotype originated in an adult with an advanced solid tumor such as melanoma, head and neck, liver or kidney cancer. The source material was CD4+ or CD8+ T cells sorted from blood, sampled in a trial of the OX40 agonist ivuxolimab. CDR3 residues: CASSAGTSSSDEQFF. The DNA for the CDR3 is TGTGCCAGCAGCGCCGGGACTAGCAGCTCCGATGAGCAGTTCTTC.